These T cell receptor beta chains were read from a single sample in a study of CD8 T cells in Susac syndrome. TCRdb called the immunoSEQ multiplex PCR reads again in MiXCR, with one record for every CDR3 protein. This table holds 140,000 or so distinct CDR3 sequences, 95% found once. The material sequenced was CD4+ T cells from PBMCs. All receptors come from a human donor with Susac syndrome. Each CDR3 is given with its conserved first and last residue. A D gene is named only where the DNA matches it firmly. Rows give clone size only sometimes, using once, few, many, or a class for an expanded clone.

j_call | v_call | d_call | clone_size | cdr3_nt | cdr3_aa
TRBJ2-3 | TRBV7-9 | NA | NA | TGTGCCAGCAGCTTTCAGGAAGGCACAGATACGCAGTATTTT | CASSFQEGTDTQYF
TRBJ2-7 | TRBV7-2 | TRBD2 | NA | TGTGCCAGCAGCTTCGATCCAACTAGCGGTCGCGAGCAGTACTTC | CASSFDPTSGREQYF
TRBJ2-3 | TRBV7-9 | NA | NA | TGTGCCAGCGCCTGGCCGGATACGCAGTATTTT | CASAWPDTQYF
TRBJ2-1 | TRBV25-1 | NA | NA | TGTGCCAGCAGTGACGCCAGGGGCAACTACAATGAGCAGTTCTTC | CASSDARGNYNEQFF
TRBJ2-2 | TRBV3-1 | TRBD2 | NA | TGTGCCAGCAGTCACTCAACCGGGACTAGCCGCACCGGGGAGCTGTTTTTT | CASSHSTGTSRTGELFF
TRBJ1-3 | TRBV12-3/TRBV12-4 | NA | NA | TGTGCCAGCACCACTCAACCCTACTCTGGAAACACCATATATTTT | CASTTQPYSGNTIYF
TRBJ2-3 | TRBV29-1 | NA | NA | TGCAGCGTTGATGACAGGAGCACAGATACGCAGTATTTT | CSVDDRSTDTQYF
TRBJ2-7 | TRBV29-1 | NA | NA | TGCAGCGTTTTGAGGCCAGGACAGTACGAGCAGTACTTC | CSVLRPGQYEQYF
TRBJ1-5 | TRBV9 | NA | NA | TGTGCCAGCAGCCGCGTTGGGAATCAGCCCCAGCATTTT | CASSRVGNQPQHF
TRBJ2-7 | TRBV20-1 | NA | NA | TGCAGTGCTAGAGATGGGAGCGAGACCTACGAGCAGTACTTC | CSARDGSETYEQYF
TRBJ2-3 | TRBV5-6 | NA | NA | TGTGCCAGCAGCTTCAGTAGGGGCGATACGCAGTATTTT | CASSFSRGDTQYF
TRBJ2-4 | TRBV19 | NA | NA | TGTGCCAGTAGTTACCGGGACCTTCAGTACTTC | CASSYRDLQYF
TRBJ2-2 | TRBV20-1 | NA | NA | TGCAGTGCTAGAGTTGGGGGGGCCGGGACCGGGGAGCTGTTTTTT | CSARVGGAGTGELFF
TRBJ1-3 | TRBV12-3/TRBV12-4 | NA | once | TGTGCCAGCTCTCCTCGGGCAGGGGAGCTGAGAGGAAACACCATATATTTT | CASSPRAGELRGNTIYF
TRBJ2-7 | TRBV18 | NA | NA | TGTGCCAGCTCACCCCCTAGCATCAACGAGCAGTACTTC | CASSPPSINEQYF
TRBJ1-2 | TRBV28 | NA | NA | TGTGCCAGCAATTCCCTAGGTGGGGTGACCTATGGCTACACCTTC | CASNSLGGVTYGYTF
TRBJ2-3 | TRBV5-6 | NA | NA | TGTGCCAGCAAAAAGGCGGACACAGATACGCAGTATTTT | CASKKADTDTQYF
TRBJ1-5 | TRBV6-4 | NA | NA | TGTGCCAGCAGCCCGGACAGTTTCCAGCCCCAGCATTTT | CASSPDSFQPQHF
TRBJ2-3 | TRBV29-1 | TRBD2 | NA | TGCAGCTCCACCGGACTAGCGGCCGATACGCAGTATTTT | CSSTGLAADTQYF
TRBJ1-5 | TRBV5-1 | NA | NA | TGCGCCAGCAGCCTAGGGGAGATGAGCAATCAGCCCCAGCATTTT | CASSLGEMSNQPQHF
TRBJ2-1 | TRBV7-7 | NA | NA | TGTGCCAGCAGCCACGATGGGGGAGCCTACAATGAGCAGTTCTTC | CASSHDGGAYNEQFF
TRBJ2-3 | TRBV4-1 | TRBD2 | NA | TGCGCCAGCAGCCAGGCAAGCGGGGGGGCGGCAGATACGCAGTATTTT | CASSQASGGAADTQYF
TRBJ2-3 | TRBV27 | TRBD2 | NA | TGTGCCAGCAGTTCTTCCGGGACTAGCTCAGATACGCAGTATTTT | CASSSSGTSSDTQYF
TRBJ2-1 | TRBV7-9 | TRBD1 | NA | TGTGCCAGCAGGGGTTGGGGAACGGGACAGGGGGCGAATGAGCAGTTCTTC | CASRGWGTGQGANEQFF
TRBJ2-6 | TRBV9 | TRBD1 | NA | TGTGCCAGCAGCACCAACAGGGGGACTCTCTCTGGGGCCAACGTCCTGACTTTC | CASSTNRGTLSGANVLTF
TRBJ2-6 | TRBV3-1 | NA | NA | TGTGCCAGCAGCCATGCGTCCGGGGCCAACGTCCTGACTTTC | CASSHASGANVLTF
TRBJ2-7 | TRBV12-2 | NA | NA | TGTGCAAGTCGCTTACTGGGGATCCGACAGAATTACGAGCAGTACTTC | CASRLLGIRQNYEQYF
TRBJ2-7 | TRBV5-1 | TRBD1 | NA | TGCGCCAGCAGCCTTAACCACCGGGACAGGGGGTCCTACGAGCAGTACTTC | CASSLNHRDRGSYEQYF
TRBJ1-2 | TRBV28 | TRBD1 | NA | TGTGCCAGCAGCTCGACAGGGGGCAACTATGGCTACACCTTC | CASSSTGGNYGYTF
TRBJ1-2 | TRBV3-1 | NA | NA | TGTGCCAGCAGCCCAGAAGCCGTCGGACGGTTCTATGGCTACACCTTC | CASSPEAVGRFYGYTF
TRBJ2-7 | TRBV3-1 | TRBD2 | NA | TGTGCCAGCAGCCCCACCAGTCTAGCGGGAGTATACGAGCAGTACTTC | CASSPTSLAGVYEQYF
TRBJ2-2 | TRBV29-1 | TRBD2 | NA | TGCAGCGTCCGGGGGGGAACCGGGGAGCTGTTTTTT | CSVRGGTGELFF
TRBJ2-3 | TRBV7-6 | TRBD2 | NA | TGTGCCAGCAGCTTAGATGGGGGAGGGCCAAAGGATACGCAGTATTTT | CASSLDGGGPKDTQYF